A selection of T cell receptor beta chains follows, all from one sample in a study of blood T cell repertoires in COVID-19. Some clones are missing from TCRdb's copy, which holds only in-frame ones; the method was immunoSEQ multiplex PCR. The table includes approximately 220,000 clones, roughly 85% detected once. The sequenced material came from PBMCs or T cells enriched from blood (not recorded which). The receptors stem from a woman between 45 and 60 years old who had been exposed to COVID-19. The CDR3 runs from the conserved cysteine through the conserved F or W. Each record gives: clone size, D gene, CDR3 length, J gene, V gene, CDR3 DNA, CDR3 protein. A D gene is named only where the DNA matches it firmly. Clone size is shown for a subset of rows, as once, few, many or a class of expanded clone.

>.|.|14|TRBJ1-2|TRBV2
TGTGCCAGCAGGAAGACCCAGGGGTACTATGGCTACACCTTC
CASRKTQGYYGYTF
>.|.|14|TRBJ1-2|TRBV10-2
TGCGCCAGCAGTGGTGTCGCGGGACCGAATGGCTACACCTTC
CASSGVAGPNGYTF
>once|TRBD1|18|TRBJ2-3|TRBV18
TGTGCCAGCTCACCAAATAGGCACAGGGGGCTAAACACAGATACGCAGTATTTT
CASSPNRHRGLNTDTQYF
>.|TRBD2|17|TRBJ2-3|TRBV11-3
TGTGCCAGCAGCTCCCGATCCGGGACTAGCGTTTCAGATACGCAGTATTTT
CASSSRSGTSVSDTQYF
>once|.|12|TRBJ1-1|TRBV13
TGTGCCAGCAGCTCCGACAGGAATGAAGCTTTCTTT
CASSSDRNEAFF
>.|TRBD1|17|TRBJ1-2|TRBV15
TGTGCCACCAGCAGAGACCCTAGGACAGGGACCATATATGGCTACACCTTC
CATSRDPRTGTIYGYTF
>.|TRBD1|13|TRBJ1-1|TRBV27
TGTGCCGCACTGGGACAGGGGGACACTGAAGCTTTCTTT
CAALGQGDTEAFF
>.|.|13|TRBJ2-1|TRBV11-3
TGTGCCAGCAGTGCGGGACTCTACGGTGAGCAGTTCTTC
CASSAGLYGEQFF
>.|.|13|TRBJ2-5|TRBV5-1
TGCGCCAGCAGCTCCCCGGGACAAGAGACCCAGTACTTC
CASSSPGQETQYF
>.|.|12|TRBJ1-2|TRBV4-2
TGTGCCAGCAGCCCAGACAGCTATGGCTACACCTTC
CASSPDSYGYTF
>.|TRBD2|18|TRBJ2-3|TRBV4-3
TGCGCCAGCAGCCAAGATCGGGGTAGCGGGGCCCCTGGGGATACGCAGTATTTT
CASSQDRGSGAPGDTQYF
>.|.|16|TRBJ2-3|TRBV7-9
TGTGCCAGCAGCCGTAGCGGTGGGGGAAGCACAGATACGCAGTATTTT
CASSRSGGGSTDTQYF
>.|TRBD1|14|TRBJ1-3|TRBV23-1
TGCGCCAGCAGTCAAAGGGACAGGGAGAGCACCATATATTTT
CASSQRDRESTIYF
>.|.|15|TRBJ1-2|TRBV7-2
TGTGCCAGCGATTCAATCGGAGGGGAGGGCTATGGCTACACCTTC
CASDSIGGEGYGYTF
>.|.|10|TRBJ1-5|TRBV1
TGCACCGGCCGAGGGTGGCCCCAGCATTTT
CTGRGWPQHF
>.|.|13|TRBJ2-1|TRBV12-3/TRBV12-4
TGTGCCAGCAGTACCCTCAGGGGCGATGAGCAGTTCTTC
CASSTLRGDEQFF
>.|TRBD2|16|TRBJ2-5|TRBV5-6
TGTGCCAGCAGCTTGGGGGGACTAGCGGTTCAAGAGACCCAGTACTTC
CASSLGGLAVQETQYF
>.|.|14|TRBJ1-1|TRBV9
TGTGCCAGCAGCGTAGGGGCCCGGGGGACTGAAGCTTTCTTT
CASSVGARGTEAFF
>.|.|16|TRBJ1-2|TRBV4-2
TGTGCCAGCAGCCTATCACCCGAGGCCAACCGTGGGGGCTACACCTTC
CASSLSPEANRGGYTF
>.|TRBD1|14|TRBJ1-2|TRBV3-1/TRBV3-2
TGTGCCAGCAGCCGATCCCGGACAGGGGGCGGCTACACCTTC
CASSRSRTGGGYTF
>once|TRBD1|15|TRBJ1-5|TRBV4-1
TGCGCCAGCAGCCTCGGACAGGATAGCAATCAGCCCCAGCATTTT
CASSLGQDSNQPQHF
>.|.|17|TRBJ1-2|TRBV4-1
TGCGCCAGCAGCCAAGACGGCACCGGGTCCGGGTTAGGAGGCTACACCTTC
CASSQDGTGSGLGGYTF
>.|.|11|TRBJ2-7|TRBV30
TGTGCCTGGGGGATAGGGGGCGAGCAGTACTTC
CAWGIGGEQYF
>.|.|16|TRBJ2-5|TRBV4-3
TGCGCCAGCAGCCAAGATGGGGCGGGGTACCAAGAGACCCAGTACTTC
CASSQDGAGYQETQYF
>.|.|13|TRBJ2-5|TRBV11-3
TGTGCCAGCAGCATGGGGCCAAGGGAGACCCAGTACTTC
CASSMGPRETQYF
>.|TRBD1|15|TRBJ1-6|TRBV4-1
TGCGCCAGCAGCCTTAGGGCAGGGGGAAATTCACCCCTCCACTTT
CASSLRAGGNSPLHF
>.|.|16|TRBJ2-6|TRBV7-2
TGTGCCAGCAGCCCATACACAGGGACTGGGGCCAACGTCCTGACTTTC
CASSPYTGTGANVLTF